Following are 7 T cell receptor beta chains from one sample sequenced in a study of shared clonotypes between healthy human individuals. Repertoires were generated with immunoSEQ multiplex PCR, while TCRdb's copy carries only in-frame clones and drops some. The sample comprises about 2 million clones, about 95% of which are singletons, and about 1.1% rests with the top ten. Terminally differentiated effector memory CD45RA+ cells were excluded by CCR7 positive selection of CD45RO-negative cells. Sequencing used naive CD8+ T cells sorted from blood. These receptors were collected from a man between 18 and 29 years old in good health.

V is TRBV6-5 and J is TRBJ2-5; 8 nucleotides line up with TRBD2. The CDR3 runs 15 residues. The V and J ends lost 3 bases and 5 bases, in that order; junction bases with no gene match: 8. Germline V gene sequence: CDR1 MNHEY, CDR2 SVGAGI. Here the CDR3 reads CASSYSGGVTETQYF. CDR3 sequence (DNA): TGTGCCAGCAGTTATTCCGGGGGGGTTACGGAGACCCAGTACTTC.

The chain uses TRBV7-2 and TRBJ2-5; D perhaps matches TRBD2 (6 bases). Germline CDR1 is SGHTA and CDR2 is FQGNSA. V lost 5 bases and J lost 5, with 21 bases in between. The CDR3 is 16 amino acids. CDR3 sequence (DNA): TGTGCCAGCAGCCAGATGGAGGTAGGGAGGTTGGAGACCCAGTACTTC. This codes for CASSQMEVGRLETQYF.

The chain links TRBV10-3 to TRBJ2-7; possibly TRBD2 for D (5 bases). The CDR3 contains 15 residues. V was pared by 0 bases and J by 3 bases, with 12 bases between. Per the germline V gene, CDR1 is ENHRY and CDR2 is SYGVKD. The CDR3 protein is CAISESEGSYYEQYF. CDR3 nucleotides: TGTGCCATCAGTGAGTCTGAGGGTTCGTACTACGAGCAGTACTTC.

The chain carries TRBV11-2 and TRBJ2-7; D perhaps matches TRBD2 (6 bases). The CDR3 is made up of 18 amino acids. V was cut by 0 bases and J by 3 bases, with 21 bases left in between. The germline V gene encodes CDR1 SGHAT and CDR2 FQNNGV. The CDR3 loop is CASSLDRGALGLSYEQYF. The DNA for the CDR3 is TGTGCCAGCAGCTTAGATCGGGGCGCGTTGGGACTCAGCTACGAGCAGTACTTC.

This chain links TRBV30 with TRBJ1-6, with 7 nucleotides matching TRBD1. V shed 2 bases, J shed 5 bases, and the junction held 3 bases outside the gene matches. The CDR3 totals 14 residues. Germline V CDR1 and CDR2: GTSNPN, SVGIG (reference sequence). The CDR3 loop reads CAWSLGTDNSPLHF. CDR3 bases: TGTGCCTGGAGTCTCGGGACAGATAATTCACCCCTCCACTTT. The full variable domain, rest sourced from reference TRBV30 and TRBJ1-6, is SQTIHQWPATLVQPVGSPLSLECTVEGTSNPNLYWYRQAAGRGLQLLFYSVGIGQISSEVPQNLSASRPQDRQFILSSKKLLLSDSGFYLCAWSLGTDNSPLHFGNGTRLTVT.

The rearrangement joins TRBV7-9 to TRBJ1-2; 8 nucleotides align to TRBD1. The CDR3 sequence is 11 residues long. Trimming at V came to 10 bases and at J to 8 bases, leaving 6 bases not matched to a gene. Germline assignment: CDR1 SEHNR and CDR2 FQNEAQ (reference sequence). The CDR3 DNA sequence: TGTGCCATCAACAGGGGGACAGGCTACACCTTC. This codes for CAINRGTGYTF.

The V gene is TRBV4-1, the J gene TRBJ2-7; D may match TRBD1 or TRBD2 (5 bases each). V shed 1 base and J shed 3 bases, with 19 bases lying between them. From germline, CDR1 is MGHRA and CDR2 YSYEKL. This CDR3 region has 17 residues. CDR3 DNA: TGCGCCAGCAGCCAAGGGGGGTCGCTAGAGACGTTCTACGAGCAGTACTTC. Residues: CASSQGGSLETFYEQYF.